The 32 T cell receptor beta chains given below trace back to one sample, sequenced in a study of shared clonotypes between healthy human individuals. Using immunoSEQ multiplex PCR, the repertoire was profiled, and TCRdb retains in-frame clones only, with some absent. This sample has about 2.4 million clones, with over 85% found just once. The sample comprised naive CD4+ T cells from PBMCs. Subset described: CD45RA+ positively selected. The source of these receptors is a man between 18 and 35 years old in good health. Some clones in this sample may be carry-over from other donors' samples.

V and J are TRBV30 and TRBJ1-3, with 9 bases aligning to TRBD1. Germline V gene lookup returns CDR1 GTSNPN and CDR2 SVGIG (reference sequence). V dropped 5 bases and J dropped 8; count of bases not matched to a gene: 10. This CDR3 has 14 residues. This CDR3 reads CAWAPGTGWDTIYF. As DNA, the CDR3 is TGTGCCTGGGCGCCCGGGACAGGGTGGGACACCATATATTTT.

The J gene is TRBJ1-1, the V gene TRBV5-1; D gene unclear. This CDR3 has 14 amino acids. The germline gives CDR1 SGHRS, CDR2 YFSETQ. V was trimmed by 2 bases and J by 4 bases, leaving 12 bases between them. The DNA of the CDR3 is TGCGCCAGCAGCTTAGAGGGTTCGAGCACTGAAGCTTTCTTT. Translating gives CASSLEGSSTEAFF.

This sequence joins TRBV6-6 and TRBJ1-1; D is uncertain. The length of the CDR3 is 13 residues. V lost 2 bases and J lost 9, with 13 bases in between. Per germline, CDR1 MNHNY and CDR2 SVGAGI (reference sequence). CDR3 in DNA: TGTGCCAGCAGTTACACCGACGGACTACAAGCTTTCTTT. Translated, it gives CASSYTDGLQAFF.

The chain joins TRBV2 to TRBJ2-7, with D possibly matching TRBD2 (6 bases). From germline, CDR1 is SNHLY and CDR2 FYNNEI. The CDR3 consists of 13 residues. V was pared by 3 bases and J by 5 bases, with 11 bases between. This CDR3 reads CASSDSGEDEQYF. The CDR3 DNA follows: TGTGCCAGCAGTGATTCGGGGGAAGACGAGCAGTACTTC. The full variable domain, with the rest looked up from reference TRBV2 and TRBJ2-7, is EPEVTQTPSHQVTQMGQEVILRCVPISNHLYFYWYRQILGQKVEFLVSFYNNEISEKSEIFDDQFSVERPDGSNFTLKIRSTKLEDSAMYFCASSDSGEDEQYFGPGTRLTVT.

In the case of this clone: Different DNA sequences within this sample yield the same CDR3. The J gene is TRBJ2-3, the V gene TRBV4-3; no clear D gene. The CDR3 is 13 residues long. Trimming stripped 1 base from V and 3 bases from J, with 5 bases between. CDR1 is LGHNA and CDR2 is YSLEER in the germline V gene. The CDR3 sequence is CASSQGRTDTQYF. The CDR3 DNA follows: TGCGCCAGCAGCCAAGGACGTACAGATACGCAGTATTTT.

CDR3 DNA: TGTGCCAGCAAATCGAGGCGGGAGGGGATAGATACGCAGTATTTT. Protein sequence: CASKSRREGIDTQYF. The V call is TRBV2, the J call TRBJ2-3; 9 nucleotides align to TRBD2. Trimming took 7 bases from V and 5 from J; bases not matched to a gene: 10. Germline CDR1 SNHLY, CDR2 FYNNEI. The CDR3 is made up of 15 amino acids.

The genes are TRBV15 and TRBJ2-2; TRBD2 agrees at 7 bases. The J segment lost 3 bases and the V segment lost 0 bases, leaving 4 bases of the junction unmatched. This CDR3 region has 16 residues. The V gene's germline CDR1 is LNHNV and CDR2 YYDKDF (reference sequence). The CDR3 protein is CATSRDQAGYTGELFF. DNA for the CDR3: TGTGCCACCAGCAGAGATCAAGCGGGATACACCGGGGAGCTGTTTTTT.

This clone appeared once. The DNA for the CDR3 is TGTGCCAGCAGCTCCCCAGACACGTACACCACCGGGGAGCTGTTTTTT. Translated, it gives CASSSPDTYTTGELFF. V and J are TRBV7-9 and TRBJ2-2, with D uncertain. The germline V and J ends were trimmed by 4 bases and 4 bases, with 16 bases remaining between them. Germline CDR1 is SEHNR and CDR2 is FQNEAQ (reference sequence). The CDR3 is 16 amino acids.

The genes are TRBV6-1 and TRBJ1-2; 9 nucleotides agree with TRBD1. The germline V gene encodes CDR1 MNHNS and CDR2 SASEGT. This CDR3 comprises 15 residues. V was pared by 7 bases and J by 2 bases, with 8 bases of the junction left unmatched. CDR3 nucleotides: TGTGCCAGCACCGTAGGGACAGGGAGGAACTATGGCTACACCTTC. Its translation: CASTVGTGRNYGYTF.

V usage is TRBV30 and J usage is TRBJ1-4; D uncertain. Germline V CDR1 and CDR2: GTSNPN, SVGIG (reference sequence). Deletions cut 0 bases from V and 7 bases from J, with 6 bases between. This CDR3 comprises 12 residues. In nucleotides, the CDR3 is TGTGCCTGGAGTGTAGGAGTTGAAAAACTGTTTTTT. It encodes CAWSVGVEKLFF.

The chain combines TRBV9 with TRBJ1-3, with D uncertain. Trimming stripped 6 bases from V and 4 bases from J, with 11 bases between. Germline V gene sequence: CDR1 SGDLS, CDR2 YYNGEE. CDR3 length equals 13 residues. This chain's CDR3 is CASTNARGNTIYF. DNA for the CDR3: TGTGCCAGCACAAATGCGCGAGGAAACACCATATATTTT. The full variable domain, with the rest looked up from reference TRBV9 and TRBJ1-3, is DSGVTQTPKHLITATGQRVTLRCSPRSGDLSVYWYQQSLDQGLQFLIQYYNGEERAKGNILERFSAQQFPDLHSELNLSSLELGDSALYFCASTNARGNTIYFGEGSWLTVV.

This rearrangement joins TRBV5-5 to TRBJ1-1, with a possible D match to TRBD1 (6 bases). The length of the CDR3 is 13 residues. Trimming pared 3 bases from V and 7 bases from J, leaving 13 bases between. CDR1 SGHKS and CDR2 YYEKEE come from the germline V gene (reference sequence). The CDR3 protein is CASSWVGQLEAFF. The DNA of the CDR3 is TGTGCCAGCAGCTGGGTAGGACAGCTTGAAGCTTTCTTT. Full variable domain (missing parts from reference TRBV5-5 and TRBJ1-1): DAGVTQSPTHLIKTRGQQVTLRCSPISGHKSVSWYQQVLGQGPQFIFQYYEKEERGRGNFPDRFSARQFPNYSSELNVNALLLGDSALYLCASSWVGQLEAFFGQGTRLTVV.

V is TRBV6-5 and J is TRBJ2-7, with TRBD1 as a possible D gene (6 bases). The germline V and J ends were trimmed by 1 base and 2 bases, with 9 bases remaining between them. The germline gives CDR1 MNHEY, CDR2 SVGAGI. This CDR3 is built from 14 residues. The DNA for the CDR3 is TGTGCCAGCAGTTACTGGCAGGGGCCCTACGAGCAGTACTTC. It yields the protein CASSYWQGPYEQYF.

The CDR3 loop is CASSAQRGCSGFHEQYF. The CDR3 DNA reads TGTGCCAGCAGCGCCCAAAGGGGATGTAGCGGGTTCCACGAGCAGTACTTC. The chain uses TRBV21-1 and TRBJ2-7; the table names TRBD2, a call not compared with the DNA. TRBV21-1 is described as a pseudogene. This CDR3 has 17 amino acids.

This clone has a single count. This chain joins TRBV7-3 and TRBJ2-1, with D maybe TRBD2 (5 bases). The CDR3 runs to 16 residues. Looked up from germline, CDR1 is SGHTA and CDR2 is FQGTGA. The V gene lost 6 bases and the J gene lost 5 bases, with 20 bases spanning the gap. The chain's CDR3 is CASRPPSYPSHNEQFF. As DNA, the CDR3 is TGTGCCAGCAGGCCCCCTTCTTATCCTAGCCACAATGAGCAGTTCTTC.

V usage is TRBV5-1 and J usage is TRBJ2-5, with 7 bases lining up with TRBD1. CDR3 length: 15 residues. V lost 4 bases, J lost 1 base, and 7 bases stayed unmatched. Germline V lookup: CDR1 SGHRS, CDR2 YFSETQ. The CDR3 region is CASSIPGTAQETQYF. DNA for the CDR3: TGCGCCAGCAGCATTCCGGGGACAGCCCAAGAGACCCAGTACTTC.

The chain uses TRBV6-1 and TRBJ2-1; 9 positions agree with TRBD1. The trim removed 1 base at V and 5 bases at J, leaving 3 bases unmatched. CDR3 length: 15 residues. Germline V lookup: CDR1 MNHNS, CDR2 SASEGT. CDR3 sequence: CASSEGTGVNNEQFF. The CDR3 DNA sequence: TGTGCCAGCAGTGAAGGGACAGGGGTTAACAATGAGCAGTTCTTC.

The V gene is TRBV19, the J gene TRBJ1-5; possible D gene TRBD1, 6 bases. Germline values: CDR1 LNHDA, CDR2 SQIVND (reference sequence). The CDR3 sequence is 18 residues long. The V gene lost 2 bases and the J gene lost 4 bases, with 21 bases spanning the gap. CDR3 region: CASSILGGSGHHNQPQHF. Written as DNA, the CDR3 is TGTGCCAGTAGTATACTGGGGGGGTCGGGACACCATAATCAGCCCCAGCATTTT.

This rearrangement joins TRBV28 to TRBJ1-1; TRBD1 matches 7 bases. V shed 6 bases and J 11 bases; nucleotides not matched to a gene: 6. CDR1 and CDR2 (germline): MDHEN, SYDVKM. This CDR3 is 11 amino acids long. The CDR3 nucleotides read TGTGCCAGCAGGAGACAGGGTAGCGCTTTCTTT. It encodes CASRRQGSAFF.

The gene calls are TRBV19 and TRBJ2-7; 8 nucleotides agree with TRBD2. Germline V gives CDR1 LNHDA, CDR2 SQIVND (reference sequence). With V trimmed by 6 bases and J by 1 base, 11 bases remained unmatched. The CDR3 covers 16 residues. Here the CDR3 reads CASSSPTSGVSYEQYF. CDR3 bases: TGTGCCAGTAGCTCTCCCACTAGCGGCGTTTCCTACGAGCAGTACTTC.

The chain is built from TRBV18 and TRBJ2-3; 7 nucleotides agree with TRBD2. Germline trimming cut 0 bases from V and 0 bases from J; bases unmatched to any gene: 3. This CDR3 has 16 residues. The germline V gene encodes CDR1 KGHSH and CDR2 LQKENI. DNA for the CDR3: TGTGCCAGCTCACCACCAGGTAGCGGGAGCACAGATACGCAGTATTTT. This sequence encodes CASSPPGSGSTDTQYF.

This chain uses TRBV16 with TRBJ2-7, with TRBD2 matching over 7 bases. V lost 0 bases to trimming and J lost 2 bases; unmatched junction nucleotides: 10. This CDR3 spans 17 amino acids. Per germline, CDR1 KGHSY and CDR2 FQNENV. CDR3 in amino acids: CASSQSARSGAAYEQYF. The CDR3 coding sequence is TGTGCCAGCAGCCAATCAGCTCGGAGCGGGGCCGCCTACGAGCAGTACTTC.

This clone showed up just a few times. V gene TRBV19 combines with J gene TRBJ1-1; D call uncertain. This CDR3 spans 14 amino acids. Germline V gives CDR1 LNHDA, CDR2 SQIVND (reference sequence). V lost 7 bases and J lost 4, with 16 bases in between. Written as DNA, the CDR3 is TGTGCCAGTACTCCGGACGGGAGGAGCACTGAAGCTTTCTTT. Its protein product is CASTPDGRSTEAFF. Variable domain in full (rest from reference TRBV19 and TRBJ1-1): DGGITQSPKYLFRKEGQNVTLSCEQNLNHDAMYWYRQDPGQGLRLIYYSQIVNDFQKGDIAEGYSVSREKKESFPLTVTSAQKNPTAFYLCASTPDGRSTEAFFGQGTRLTVV.

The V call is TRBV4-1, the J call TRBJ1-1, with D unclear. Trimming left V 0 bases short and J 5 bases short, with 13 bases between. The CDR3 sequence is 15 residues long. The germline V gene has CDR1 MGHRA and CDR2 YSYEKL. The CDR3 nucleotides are TGCGCCAGCAGCCAAGAGTCGGCAGTAGTAACTGAAGCTTTCTTT. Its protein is CASSQESAVVTEAFF.

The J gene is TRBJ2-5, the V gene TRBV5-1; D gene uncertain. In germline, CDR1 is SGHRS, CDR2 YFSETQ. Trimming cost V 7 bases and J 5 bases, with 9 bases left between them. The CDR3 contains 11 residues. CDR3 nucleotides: TGCGCCAGCTCAACAATGGAGACCCAGTACTTC. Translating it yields CASSTMETQYF. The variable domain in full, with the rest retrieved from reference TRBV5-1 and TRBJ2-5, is KAGVTQTPRYLIKTRGQQVTLSCSPISGHRSVSWYQQTPGQGLQFLFEYFSETQRNKGNFPGRFSGRQFSNSRSEMNVSTLELGDSALYLCASSTMETQYFGPGTRLLVL.

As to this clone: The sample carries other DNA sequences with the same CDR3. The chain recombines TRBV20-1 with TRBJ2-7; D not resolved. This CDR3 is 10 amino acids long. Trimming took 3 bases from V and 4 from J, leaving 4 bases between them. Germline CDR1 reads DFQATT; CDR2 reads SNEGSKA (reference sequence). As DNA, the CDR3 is TGCAGTGCTAGTCCGTACGAGCAGTACTTC. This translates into CSASPYEQYF.

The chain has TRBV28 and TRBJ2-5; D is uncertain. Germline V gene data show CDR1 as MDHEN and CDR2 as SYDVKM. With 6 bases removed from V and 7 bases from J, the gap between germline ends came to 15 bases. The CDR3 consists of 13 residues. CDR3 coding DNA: TGTGCCAGCAGACGAGCCGGGCGCGGGACCCAGTACTTC. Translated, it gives CASRRAGRGTQYF.

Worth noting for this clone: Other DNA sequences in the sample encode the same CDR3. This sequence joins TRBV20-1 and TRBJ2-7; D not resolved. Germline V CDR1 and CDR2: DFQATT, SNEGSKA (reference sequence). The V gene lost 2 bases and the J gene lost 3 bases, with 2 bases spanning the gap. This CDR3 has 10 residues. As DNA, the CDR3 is TGCAGTGCTAGACTCTACGAGCAGTACTTC. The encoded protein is CSARLYEQYF.

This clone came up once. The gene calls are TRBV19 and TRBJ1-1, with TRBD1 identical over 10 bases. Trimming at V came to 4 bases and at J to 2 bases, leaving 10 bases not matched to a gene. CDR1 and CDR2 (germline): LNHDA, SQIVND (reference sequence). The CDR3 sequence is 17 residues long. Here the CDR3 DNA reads TGTGCCAGTAGTACGGGGACAGGGGCCAAATTAAACACTGAAGCTTTCTTT. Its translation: CASSTGTGAKLNTEAFF.

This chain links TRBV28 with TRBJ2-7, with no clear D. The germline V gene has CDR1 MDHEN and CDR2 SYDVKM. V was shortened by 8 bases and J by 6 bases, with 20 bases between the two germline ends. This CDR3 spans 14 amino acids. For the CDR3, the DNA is TGTGCCAGCGGCTCCATTAGTCCCAGTACCGAGCAGTACTTC. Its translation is CASGSISPSTEQYF.

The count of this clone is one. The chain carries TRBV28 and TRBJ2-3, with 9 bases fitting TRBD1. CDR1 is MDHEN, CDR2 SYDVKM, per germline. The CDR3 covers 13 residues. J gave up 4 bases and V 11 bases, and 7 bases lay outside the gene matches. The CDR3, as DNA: TGTGCCGAGGGGGGACAGGGTTCAGATACGCAGTATTTT. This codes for CAEGGQGSDTQYF. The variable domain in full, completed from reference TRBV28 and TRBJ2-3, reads DVKVTQSSRYLVKRTGEKVFLECVQDMDHENMFWYRQDPGLGLRLIYFSYDVKMKEKGDIPEGYSVSREKKERFSLILESASTNQTSMYLCAEGGQGSDTQYFGPGTRLTVL.

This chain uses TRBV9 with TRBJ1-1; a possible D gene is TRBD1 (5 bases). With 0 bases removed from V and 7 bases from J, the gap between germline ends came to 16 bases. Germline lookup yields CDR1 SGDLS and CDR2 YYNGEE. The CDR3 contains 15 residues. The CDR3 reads CASSVGGEKGLEAFF. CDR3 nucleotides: TGTGCCAGCAGCGTAGGAGGGGAGAAAGGGCTTGAAGCTTTCTTT.